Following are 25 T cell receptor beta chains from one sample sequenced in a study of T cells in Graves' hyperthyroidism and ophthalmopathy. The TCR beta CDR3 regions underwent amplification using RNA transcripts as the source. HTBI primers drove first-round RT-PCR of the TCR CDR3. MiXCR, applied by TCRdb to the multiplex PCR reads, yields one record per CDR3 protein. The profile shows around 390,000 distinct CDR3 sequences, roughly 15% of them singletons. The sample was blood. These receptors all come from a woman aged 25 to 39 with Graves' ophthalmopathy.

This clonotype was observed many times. CDR3 sequence (DNA): TGTGCCACCAGTGGTCCCACCTCGGACAGAGGCAATCAGCCCCAGCATTTT. Translating gives CATSGPTSDRGNQPQHF. The chain is built from TRBV24-1 and TRBJ1-5; the D gene is possibly TRBD1 (6 bases). The germline V and J ends were trimmed by 5 bases and 2 bases, with 18 bases remaining between them. Germline V lookup: CDR1 KGHDR, CDR2 SFDVKD. The CDR3 is 17 residues long.

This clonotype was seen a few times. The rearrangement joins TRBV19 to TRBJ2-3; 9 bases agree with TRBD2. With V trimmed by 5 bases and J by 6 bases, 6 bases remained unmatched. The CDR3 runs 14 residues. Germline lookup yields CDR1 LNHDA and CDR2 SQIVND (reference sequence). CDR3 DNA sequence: TGTGCCAGTAGTCGGGGCGGGGGGGCGGATACGCAGTATTTT. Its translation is CASSRGGGADTQYF. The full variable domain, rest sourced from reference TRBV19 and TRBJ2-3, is DGGITQSPKYLFRKEGQNVTLSCEQNLNHDAMYWYRQDPGQGLRLIYYSQIVNDFQKGDIAEGYSVSREKKESFPLTVTSAQKNPTAFYLCASSRGGGADTQYFGPGTRLTVL.

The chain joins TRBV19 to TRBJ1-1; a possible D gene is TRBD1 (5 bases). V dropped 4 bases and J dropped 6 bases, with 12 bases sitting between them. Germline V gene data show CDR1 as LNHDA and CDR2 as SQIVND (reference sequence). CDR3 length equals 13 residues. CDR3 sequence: CASSTPPRAEAFF. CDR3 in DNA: TGTGCCAGTAGTACCCCTCCCAGGGCTGAAGCTTTCTTT.

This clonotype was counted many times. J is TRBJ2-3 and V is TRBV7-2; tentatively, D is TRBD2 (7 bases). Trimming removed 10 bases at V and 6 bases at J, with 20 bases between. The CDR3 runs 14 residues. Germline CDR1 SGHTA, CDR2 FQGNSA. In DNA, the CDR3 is TGTGCCATAAATAAAAGGGGGGGGGCCGATACGCAGTATTTT. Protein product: CAINKRGGADTQYF.

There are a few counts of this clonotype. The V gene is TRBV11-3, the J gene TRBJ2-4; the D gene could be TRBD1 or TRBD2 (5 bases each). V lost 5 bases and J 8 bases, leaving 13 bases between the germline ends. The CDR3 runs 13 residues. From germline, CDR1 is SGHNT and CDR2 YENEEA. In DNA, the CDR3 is TGTGCCAGCAGCAACCGGGACGGATACATTCAGTACTTC. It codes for CASSNRDGYIQYF.

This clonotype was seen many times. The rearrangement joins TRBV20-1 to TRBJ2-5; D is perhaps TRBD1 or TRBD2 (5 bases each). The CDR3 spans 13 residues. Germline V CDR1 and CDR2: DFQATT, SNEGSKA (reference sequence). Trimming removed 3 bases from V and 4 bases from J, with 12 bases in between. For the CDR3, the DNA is TGCAGTGCTAGTTGGGGGTTCGGAGAGACCCAGTACTTC. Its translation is CSASWGFGETQYF.

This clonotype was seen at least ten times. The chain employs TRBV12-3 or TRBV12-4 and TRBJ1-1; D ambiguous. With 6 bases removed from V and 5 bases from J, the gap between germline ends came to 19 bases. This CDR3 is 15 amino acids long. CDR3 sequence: CASSLSVRTGTEAFF. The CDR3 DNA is TGTGCCAGCAGCCTGAGTGTGAGAACCGGGACTGAAGCTTTCTTT.

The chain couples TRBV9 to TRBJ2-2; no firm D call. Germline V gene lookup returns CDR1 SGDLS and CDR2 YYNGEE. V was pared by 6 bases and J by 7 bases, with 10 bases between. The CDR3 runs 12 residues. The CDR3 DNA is TGTGCCAGCACGGACCCCAGCGGGGAGCTGTTTTTT. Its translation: CASTDPSGELFF. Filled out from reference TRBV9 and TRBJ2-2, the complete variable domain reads DSGVTQTPKHLITATGQRVTLRCSPRSGDLSVYWYQQSLDQGLQFLIQYYNGEERAKGNILERFSAQQFPDLHSELNLSSLELGDSALYFCASTDPSGELFFGEGSRLTVL.

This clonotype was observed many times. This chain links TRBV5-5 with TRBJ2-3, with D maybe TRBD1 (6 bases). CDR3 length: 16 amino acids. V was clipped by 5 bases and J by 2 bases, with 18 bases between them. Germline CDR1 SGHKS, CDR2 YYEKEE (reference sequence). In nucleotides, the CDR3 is TGTGCCAGCAGTTTTAAGGACAGCGAATTCACAGATACGCAGTATTTT. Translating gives CASSFKDSEFTDTQYF. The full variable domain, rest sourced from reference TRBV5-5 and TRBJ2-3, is DAGVTQSPTHLIKTRGQQVTLRCSPISGHKSVSWYQQVLGQGPQFIFQYYEKEERGRGNFPDRFSARQFPNYSSELNVNALLLGDSALYLCASSFKDSEFTDTQYFGPGTRLTVL.

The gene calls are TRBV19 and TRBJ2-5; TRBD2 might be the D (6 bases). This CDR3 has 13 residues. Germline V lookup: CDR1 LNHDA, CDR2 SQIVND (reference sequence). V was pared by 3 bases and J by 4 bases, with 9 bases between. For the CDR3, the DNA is TGTGCCAGTAGTATGGGGGGAGGAGAGACCCAGTACTTC. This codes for CASSMGGGETQYF.

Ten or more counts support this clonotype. The CDR3 sequence: CASSEMWHSNQPQHF. The CDR3 DNA reads as TGTGCCAGCAGTGAAATGTGGCACAGCAATCAGCCCCAGCATTTT. This chain links TRBV6-1 with TRBJ1-5; no clear D. V lost 2 bases to trimming and J lost 1 base, with 9 bases between them. The CDR3 sequence is 15 residues long. Germline V gene sequence: CDR1 MNHNS, CDR2 SASEGT.

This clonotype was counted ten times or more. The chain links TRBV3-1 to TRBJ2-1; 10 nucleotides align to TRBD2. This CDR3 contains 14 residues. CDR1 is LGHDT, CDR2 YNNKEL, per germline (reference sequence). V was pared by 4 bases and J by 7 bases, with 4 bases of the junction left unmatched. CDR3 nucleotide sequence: TGTGCCAGCAGCCTTAGCGGGGGGCTTAATGAGCAGTTCTTC. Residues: CASSLSGGLNEQFF.

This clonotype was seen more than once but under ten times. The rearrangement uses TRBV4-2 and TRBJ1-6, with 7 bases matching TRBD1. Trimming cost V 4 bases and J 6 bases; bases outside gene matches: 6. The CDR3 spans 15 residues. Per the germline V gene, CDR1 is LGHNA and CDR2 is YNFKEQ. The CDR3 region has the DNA TGTGCCAGCAGCCCTAAGGGACAGTCTAATTCACCCCTCCACTTT. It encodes CASSPKGQSNSPLHF.

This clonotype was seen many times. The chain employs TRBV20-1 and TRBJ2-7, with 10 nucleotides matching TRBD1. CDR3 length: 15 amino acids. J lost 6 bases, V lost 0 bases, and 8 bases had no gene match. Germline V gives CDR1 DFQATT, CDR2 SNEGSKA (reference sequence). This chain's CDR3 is CSARDQDRGSGEQYF. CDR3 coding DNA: TGCAGTGCTAGAGATCAGGACAGGGGGTCTGGCGAGCAGTACTTC.

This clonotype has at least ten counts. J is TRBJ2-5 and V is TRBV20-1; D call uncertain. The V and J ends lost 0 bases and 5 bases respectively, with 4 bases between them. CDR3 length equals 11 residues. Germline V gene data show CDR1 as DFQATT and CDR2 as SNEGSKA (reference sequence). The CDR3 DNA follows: TGCAGTGCTAGAGATCGTGAGACCCAGTACTTC. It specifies CSARDRETQYF.

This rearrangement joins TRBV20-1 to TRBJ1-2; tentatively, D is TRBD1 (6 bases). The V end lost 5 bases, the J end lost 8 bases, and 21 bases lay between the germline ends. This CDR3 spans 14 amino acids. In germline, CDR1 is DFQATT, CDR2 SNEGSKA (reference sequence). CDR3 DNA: TGCAGTGCTGTTTATACACAGGGAATGGTGGGCTACACCTTC. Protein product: CSAVYTQGMVGYTF.

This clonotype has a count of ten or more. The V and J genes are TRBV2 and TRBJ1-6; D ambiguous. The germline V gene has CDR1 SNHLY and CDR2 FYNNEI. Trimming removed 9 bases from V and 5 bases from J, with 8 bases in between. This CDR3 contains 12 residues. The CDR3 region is CARSRDNSPLHF. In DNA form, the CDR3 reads TGTGCCAGGTCAAGGGATAATTCACCCCTCCACTTT.

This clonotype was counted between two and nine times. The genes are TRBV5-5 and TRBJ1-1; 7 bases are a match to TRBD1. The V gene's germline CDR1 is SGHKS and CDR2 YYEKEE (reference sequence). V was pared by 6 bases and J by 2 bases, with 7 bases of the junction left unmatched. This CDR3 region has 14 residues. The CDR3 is CASTKTGTNTEAFF. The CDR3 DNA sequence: TGTGCCAGCACCAAGACAGGGACTAACACTGAAGCTTTCTTT.

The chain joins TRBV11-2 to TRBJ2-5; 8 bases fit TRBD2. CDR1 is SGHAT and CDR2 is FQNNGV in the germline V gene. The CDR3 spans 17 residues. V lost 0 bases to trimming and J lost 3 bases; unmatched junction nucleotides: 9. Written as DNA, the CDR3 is TGTGCCAGCAGCTTAGAATACGCGCGCGGGGGGAAAGAGACCCAGTACTTC. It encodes CASSLEYARGGKETQYF.

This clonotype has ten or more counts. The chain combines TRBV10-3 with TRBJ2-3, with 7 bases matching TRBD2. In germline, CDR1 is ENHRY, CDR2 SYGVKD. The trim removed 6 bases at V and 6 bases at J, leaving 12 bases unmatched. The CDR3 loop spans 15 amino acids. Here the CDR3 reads CAISWGGGRDDTQYF. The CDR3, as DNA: TGTGCCATCAGCTGGGGGGGGGGACGCGACGATACGCAGTATTTT.

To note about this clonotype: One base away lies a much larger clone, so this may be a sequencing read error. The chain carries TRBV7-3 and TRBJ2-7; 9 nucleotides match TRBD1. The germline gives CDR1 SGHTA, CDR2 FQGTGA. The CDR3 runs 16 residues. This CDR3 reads CANSATSGTGSHEQYF. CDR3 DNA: TGTGCCAACAGCGCAACCTCCGGGACAGGGTCACACGAGCAGTACTTC. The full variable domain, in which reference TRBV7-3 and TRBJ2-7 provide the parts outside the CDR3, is GAGVSQTPSNKVTEKGKYVELRCDPISGHTALYWYRQSLGQGPEFLIYFQGTGAADDSGLPNDRFFAVRPEGSVSTLKIQRTERGDSAVYLCANSATSGTGSHEQYFGPGTRLTVT.

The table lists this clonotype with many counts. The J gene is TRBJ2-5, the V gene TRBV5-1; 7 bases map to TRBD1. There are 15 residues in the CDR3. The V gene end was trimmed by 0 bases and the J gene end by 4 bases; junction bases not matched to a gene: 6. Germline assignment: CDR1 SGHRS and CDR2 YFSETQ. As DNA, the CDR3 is TGCGCCAGCAGCTTGGAAGGGGGCATCGGAGAGACCCAGTACTTC. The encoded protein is CASSLEGGIGETQYF.

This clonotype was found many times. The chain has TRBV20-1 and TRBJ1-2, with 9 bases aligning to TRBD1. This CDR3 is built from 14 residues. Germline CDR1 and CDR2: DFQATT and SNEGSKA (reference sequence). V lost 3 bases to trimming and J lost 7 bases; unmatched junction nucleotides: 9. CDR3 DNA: TGCAGTGCTAGCCCGGGACAGGGCCGGGGTGGCTACACCTTC. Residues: CSASPGQGRGGYTF.

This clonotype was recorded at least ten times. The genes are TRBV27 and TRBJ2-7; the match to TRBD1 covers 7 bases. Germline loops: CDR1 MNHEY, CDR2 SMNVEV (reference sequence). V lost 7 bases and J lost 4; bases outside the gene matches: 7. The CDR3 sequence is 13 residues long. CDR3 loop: CASTYRGSYEQYF. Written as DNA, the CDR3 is TGTGCCAGCACATACAGGGGCTCATACGAGCAGTACTTC.

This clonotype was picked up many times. CDR3 in DNA: TGTGCCAGCAGGGAGCGGGGGCTTGGGACCCAGTACTTC. As protein: CASRERGLGTQYF. The J gene is TRBJ2-5, the V gene TRBV2, with 8 bases that match TRBD2. J gave up 7 bases and V 6 bases, and 7 bases lay outside the gene matches. The CDR3 length is 13 residues. The germline V gene has CDR1 SNHLY and CDR2 FYNNEI.